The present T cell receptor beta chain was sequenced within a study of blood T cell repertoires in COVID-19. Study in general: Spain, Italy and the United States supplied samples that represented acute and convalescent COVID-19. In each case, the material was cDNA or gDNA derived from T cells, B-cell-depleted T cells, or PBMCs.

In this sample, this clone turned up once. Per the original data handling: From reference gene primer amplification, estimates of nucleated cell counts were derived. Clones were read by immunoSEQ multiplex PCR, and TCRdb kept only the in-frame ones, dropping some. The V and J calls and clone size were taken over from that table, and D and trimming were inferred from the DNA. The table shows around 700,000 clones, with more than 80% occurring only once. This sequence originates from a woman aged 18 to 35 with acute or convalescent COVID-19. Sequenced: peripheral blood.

This chain's CDR3 is CASSLFPAQRGGYNEQFF. CDR3 coding DNA: TGCGCCAGCAGCTTGTTCCCGGCACAGCGGGGGGGCTACAATGAGCAGTTCTTC. The rearrangement links TRBV5-1 to TRBJ2-1, with 10 positions matching TRBD2. Germline V lookup: CDR1 SGHRS, CDR2 YFSETQ. This CDR3 has 18 amino acids. V was pared by 1 base and J by 3 bases, with 10 bases of the junction left unmatched. Looking up the rest from reference TRBV5-1 and TRBJ2-1 gives the full variable domain: KAGVTQTPRYLIKTRGQQVTLSCSPISGHRSVSWYQQTPGQGLQFLFEYFSETQRNKGNFPGRFSGRQFSNSRSEMNVSTLELGDSALYLCASSLFPAQRGGYNEQFFGPGTRLTVL.